Below, 32 T cell receptor beta chains from the same sample are listed, as sequenced in a study of response to subunit inactivated influenza vaccine. One entry per CDR3 protein, called by TCRdb with MiXCR from the RT-PCR reads. The table has approximately 500,000 distinct CDR3 sequences, 10% to 15% seen once. The sample here was PBMCs from blood, taken 40 to 50 days after vaccination. The source of these receptors is a man in his fifties or sixties who received an inactivated influenza vaccine.

This clonotype has just a few counts. The rearrangement uses TRBV6-1 and TRBJ2-7; 7 bases fit TRBD1. CDR3 length equals 14 residues. The J segment lost 9 bases and the V segment lost 7 bases, leaving 15 bases of the junction unmatched. Germline values: CDR1 MNHNS, CDR2 SASEGT. Here the CDR3 DNA reads TGTGCCAGCACCACGGAACAGGGGCTACGATGGCAGTACTTC. Protein: CASTTEQGLRWQYF.

This clonotype was seen a handful of times. V gene TRBV29-1 combines with J gene TRBJ2-7; 9 nucleotides line up with TRBD2. Unmatched junction bases numbered 8, after V lost 7 bases and J lost 4 bases. The CDR3 is 13 residues long. Germline V lookup: CDR1 SQVTM, CDR2 ANQGSEA. The CDR3, as DNA: TGCAGCGCAATAGCGGGAGCAGTTTACGAGCAGTACTTC. As protein: CSAIAGAVYEQYF.

The rearrangement uses TRBV7-9 and TRBJ2-7; D remains unclear. V was cut by 6 bases and J by 0 bases, with 9 bases left in between. The CDR3 spans 13 residues. Germline V lookup: CDR1 SEHNR, CDR2 FQNEAQ (reference sequence). CDR3 nucleotide sequence: TGTGCCAGCAGTGGACCCTACTCCTACGAGCAGTACTTC. Encoded protein: CASSGPYSYEQYF. The full variable domain, completed using reference TRBV7-9 and TRBJ2-7, is DTGVSQNPRHKITKRGQNVTFRCDPISEHNRLYWYRQTLGQGPEFLTYFQNEAQLEKSRLLSDRFSAERPKGSFSTLEIQRTEQGDSAMYLCASSGPYSYEQYFGPGTRLTVT.

The rearrangement uses TRBV5-6 and TRBJ2-7; TRBD2 might be the D (5 bases). The CDR3 has 16 residues. The V and J ends lost 0 bases and 2 bases respectively, with 15 bases between them. Germline loops: CDR1 SGHDT, CDR2 YYEEEE. The CDR3 DNA sequence: TGTGCCAGCAGCTTGGCCTTAGGAGGAAGAACCTACGAGCAGTACTTC. Translation: CASSLALGGRTYEQYF. The variable domain in full, with the rest retrieved from reference TRBV5-6 and TRBJ2-7, is DAGVTQSPTHLIKTRGQQVTLRCSPKSGHDTVSWYQQALGQGPQFIFQYYEEEERQRGNFPDRFSGHQFPNYSSELNVNALLLGDSALYLCASSLALGGRTYEQYFGPGTRLTVT.

This clonotype was detected only a few times. V usage is TRBV7-2 and J usage is TRBJ1-2; perhaps TRBD1 as D (5 bases). The germline V and J ends were trimmed by 2 bases and 8 bases, with 18 bases remaining between them. The CDR3 length is 15 residues. Germline V gene data show CDR1 as SGHTA and CDR2 as FQGNSA. CDR3 in amino acids: CASSLSPWGEGGYTF. The CDR3 DNA reads TGTGCCAGCAGCTTAAGCCCATGGGGGGAAGGCGGCTACACCTTC.

This clonotype was counted at least ten times. This chain joins TRBV29-1 and TRBJ2-3, with a weak D call TRBD2 (5 bases). Trimming cost V 7 bases and J 4 bases, with 12 bases left between them. Germline lookup yields CDR1 SQVTM and CDR2 ANQGSEA. This CDR3 has 12 amino acids. The CDR3 coding sequence is TGCAGCGCTCCTGTGCGGGCAGATACGCAGTATTTT. The encoded protein is CSAPVRADTQYF.

This rearrangement joins TRBV19 to TRBJ1-4; 12 bases agree with TRBD1. V gave up 11 bases and J gave up 6 bases; unmatched junction bases: 7. Germline loops: CDR1 LNHDA, CDR2 SQIVND (reference sequence). The CDR3 extends over 14 amino acids. CDR3 DNA: TGTGCCTCACGCCGGGACAGGGGGCATGAAAAACTGTTTTTT. Amino acid sequence: CASRRDRGHEKLFF.

This clonotype was seen ten or more times. The V gene is TRBV12-3 or TRBV12-4, the J gene TRBJ1-1; no definite D call. V lost 2 bases and J 5 bases, leaving 6 bases between the germline ends. The CDR3 is made up of 12 amino acids. CDR3 in DNA: TGTGCCAGCAGTTTATTTGGAACTGAAGCTTTCTTT. Protein: CASSLFGTEAFF.

The V call is TRBV27, the J call TRBJ2-3, with D possibly matching TRBD2 (5 bases). Looked up from germline, CDR1 is MNHEY and CDR2 is SMNVEV (reference sequence). V shed 6 bases and J shed 2 bases, with 12 bases lying between them. The CDR3 is 14 residues long. The CDR3, as DNA: TGTGCCAGCAGGAGGAGAGGGATCACAGATACGCAGTATTTT. It is translated as CASRRRGITDTQYF.

The genes are TRBV20-1 and TRBJ2-3; the D gene is possibly TRBD2 (5 bases). The V gene's germline CDR1 is DFQATT and CDR2 SNEGSKA (reference sequence). The CDR3 covers 12 residues. V lost 1 base to trimming and J lost 6 bases, with 8 bases between them. The CDR3, as DNA: TGCAGTGCTAGAGGCGGGTCCGATACGCAGTATTTT. It specifies CSARGGSDTQYF.

This clonotype was counted a few times. The rearrangement uses TRBV20-1 and TRBJ2-7; D uncertain. CDR1 is DFQATT, CDR2 SNEGSKA, per germline (reference sequence). The CDR3 is 11 residues long. V was cut by 5 bases and J by 3 bases, with 8 bases left in between. The CDR3 nucleotides read TGCAGTGCTGCGGACGGCTACGAGCAGTACTTC. Its translation: CSAADGYEQYF.

This sequence joins TRBV7-9 and TRBJ2-5; weak D call: TRBD1 (5 bases). This CDR3 region has 15 residues. V was cut by 1 base and J by 5 bases, with 14 bases left in between. The germline CDR1 and CDR2 sequences are SEHNR and FQNEAQ (reference sequence). CDR3 protein: CASSLEWGPRETQYF. The CDR3 DNA follows: TGTGCCAGCAGCTTAGAATGGGGCCCGCGGGAGACCCAGTACTTC.

The sample holds many counts of this clonotype. This chain joins TRBV12-3 or TRBV12-4 and TRBJ2-6; 7 bases align to TRBD1. Trimming took 6 bases from V and 4 from J; bases not matched to a gene: 3. CDR3 length: 14 amino acids. In DNA, the CDR3 is TGTGCCAGCAGCGAGGGGGCCGGGGCCAACGTCCTGACTTTC. It translates to CASSEGAGANVLTF.

The gene calls are TRBV5-1 and TRBJ2-3; no clear D gene. Trimming cost V 0 bases and J 2 bases, with 7 bases left between them. From germline, CDR1 is SGHRS and CDR2 YFSETQ. The CDR3 has 14 residues. CDR3 residues: CASSLGHNTDTQYF. Here the CDR3 DNA reads TGCGCCAGCAGCTTGGGACACAACACAGATACGCAGTATTTT.

The CDR3 protein is CASRIDGGGGYTF. The CDR3 DNA reads TGTGCCAGCAGGATCGACGGGGGTGGAGGCTACACCTTC. This sequence joins TRBV6-1 and TRBJ1-2, with a tentative D call TRBD1 (5 bases). CDR1 and CDR2 (germline): MNHNS, SASEGT. The V end lost 6 bases, the J end lost 8 bases, and 16 bases lay between the germline ends. This CDR3 has 13 amino acids.

J is TRBJ2-1 and V is TRBV27; D perhaps matches TRBD2 (6 bases). Trimming left V 3 bases short and J 2 bases short, with 8 bases between. The V gene's germline CDR1 is MNHEY and CDR2 SMNVEV (reference sequence). This CDR3 region has 14 residues. CDR3 amino acids: CASSFRGAYNEQFF. In nucleotides, the CDR3 is TGTGCCAGCAGTTTCCGCGGGGCCTACAATGAGCAGTTCTTC.

This clonotype has a count of ten or more. This chain uses TRBV28 with TRBJ2-5, with 8 positions matching TRBD2. This CDR3 is 13 amino acids long. Germline CDR1 and CDR2: MDHEN and SYDVKM. V lost 4 bases, J lost 4 bases, and 2 bases stayed unmatched. In DNA, the CDR3 is TGTGCCAGCAGTTACGCGGGGGGAGAGACCCAGTACTTC. This translates into CASSYAGGETQYF.

The sample holds a few counts of this clonotype. The chain recombines TRBV4-1 with TRBJ2-1; D uncertain. CDR1 and CDR2 (germline): MGHRA, YSYEKL. The CDR3 is 21 amino acids. V dropped 0 bases and J dropped 5 bases, with 29 bases sitting between them. The CDR3 reads CASSQDPLEFTGDLLNNEQFF. The CDR3 bases are TGCGCCAGCAGCCAAGATCCCCTAGAATTTACCGGCGATTTACTTAACAATGAGCAGTTCTTC.

This clonotype was observed many times. The J gene is TRBJ2-1, the V gene TRBV4-3, with TRBD2 identical over 10 bases. The ends lost 4 bases at V and 4 bases at J; junction bases unmatched: 7. The CDR3 loop spans 16 amino acids. Per the germline V gene, CDR1 is LGHNA and CDR2 is YSLEER. CDR3 loop: CASSPTEREGYNEQFF. As DNA, the CDR3 is TGCGCCAGCAGCCCAACGGAGCGGGAGGGTTACAATGAGCAGTTCTTC.

This clonotype was seen only a few times. The chain combines TRBV3-1 with TRBJ2-1; the match to TRBD2 covers 10 bases. V lost 4 bases, J lost 7 bases, and 10 bases stayed unmatched. CDR1 LGHDT and CDR2 YNNKEL come from the germline V gene (reference sequence). This CDR3 contains 16 residues. The CDR3 bases are TGTGCCAGCAGCCCAGGCACTAGCGGGGCACTAAATGAGCAGTTCTTC. This encodes CASSPGTSGALNEQFF.

The chain recombines TRBV7-9 with TRBJ2-7; 8 positions agree with TRBD1. With 5 bases clipped from V and 3 bases from J, the junction kept 9 bases outside the gene matches. The CDR3 spans 15 residues. Germline V gene sequence: CDR1 SEHNR, CDR2 FQNEAQ (reference sequence). The CDR3 coding sequence is TGTGCCAGCAGCCCCCGCCGGACAGGGAACTACGAGCAGTACTTC. Its protein is CASSPRRTGNYEQYF. Based on the CDR3 plus reference TRBV7-9 and TRBJ2-7, the full variable domain is DTGVSQNPRHKITKRGQNVTFRCDPISEHNRLYWYRQTLGQGPEFLTYFQNEAQLEKSRLLSDRFSAERPKGSFSTLEIQRTEQGDSAMYLCASSPRRTGNYEQYFGPGTRLTVT.

This chain uses TRBV4-3 with TRBJ2-1; D gene unclear. Germline CDR1 is LGHNA and CDR2 is YSLEER. V lost 0 bases and J 6 bases, leaving 9 bases between the germline ends. This CDR3 is built from 14 residues. The CDR3 region is CASSQDPGGNEQFF. The CDR3 DNA is TGCGCCAGCAGCCAAGATCCCGGCGGCAATGAGCAGTTCTTC.

This rearrangement joins TRBV7-2 to TRBJ2-1, with TRBD2 identical over 7 bases. The CDR3 extends over 15 amino acids. CDR1 is SGHTA, CDR2 FQGNSA, per germline. The junction had 8 bases not matched to a gene; V was cut back by 5 bases and J by 4 bases. This CDR3 is CASSQTSTMYNEQFF. CDR3 coding DNA: TGTGCCAGCAGCCAGACTAGCACCATGTACAATGAGCAGTTCTTC.

V usage is TRBV7-9 and J usage is TRBJ2-5, with D uncertain. The V gene lost 5 bases and the J gene lost 5 bases, with 15 bases spanning the gap. The germline V gene encodes CDR1 SEHNR and CDR2 FQNEAQ (reference sequence). This CDR3 is 14 amino acids long. CDR3 coding DNA: TGTGCCAGCAGCCCACTACTTTCCAAGGAGACCCAGTACTTC. The encoded protein is CASSPLLSKETQYF. The full variable domain, in which reference TRBV7-9 and TRBJ2-5 provide the parts outside the CDR3, is DTGVSQNPRHKITKRGQNVTFRCDPISEHNRLYWYRQTLGQGPEFLTYFQNEAQLEKSRLLSDRFSAERPKGSFSTLEIQRTEQGDSAMYLCASSPLLSKETQYFGPGTRLLVL.

This sequence joins TRBV5-5 and TRBJ2-1; the D gene is possibly TRBD1 (5 bases). This CDR3 is built from 14 residues. V lost 6 bases and J 4 bases, leaving 14 bases between the germline ends. Germline CDR1 is SGHKS and CDR2 is YYEKEE (reference sequence). The CDR3 bases are TGTGCCAGCACCCGACAGCTTACTTACAATGAGCAGTTCTTC. This sequence encodes CASTRQLTYNEQFF.

This clonotype has more than one count but fewer than ten. The V call is TRBV4-2, the J call TRBJ2-7; the match to TRBD1 covers 10 bases. The CDR3 covers 15 residues. V lost 4 bases, J lost 5 bases, and 8 bases stayed unmatched. Germline V gene data show CDR1 as LGHNA and CDR2 as YNFKEQ. CDR3 residues: CASSRKGQGTDEQYF. CDR3 DNA: TGTGCCAGCAGCCGTAAGGGACAGGGGACGGACGAGCAGTACTTC.

This clonotype was detected only a few times. The V gene is TRBV6-1, the J gene TRBJ1-2; 9 bases align to TRBD1. CDR1 is MNHNS and CDR2 is SASEGT in the germline V gene. The CDR3 spans 14 residues. V lost 5 bases to trimming and J lost 3 bases; unmatched junction nucleotides: 4. The CDR3 nucleotides read TGTGCCAGCAGTCCACAGGGGGCCTACTATGGCTACACCTTC. Translation: CASSPQGAYYGYTF.

This chain connects TRBV29-1 to TRBJ2-2; D perhaps matches TRBD2 (7 bases). This CDR3 is 15 amino acids long. Trimming took 6 bases from V and 3 from J, leaving 17 bases between them. Germline lookup yields CDR1 SQVTM and CDR2 ANQGSEA. The CDR3 nucleotides are TGCAGCGTCTCCGGGGCGGGGGCCTACACCGGGGAGCTGTTTTTT. Protein: CSVSGAGAYTGELFF.

At least ten counts were recorded for this clonotype. The chain carries TRBV6-5 and TRBJ2-7; 10 bases align to TRBD1. With 0 bases clipped from V and 1 base from J, the junction kept 0 bases outside the gene matches. The CDR3 loop spans 15 amino acids. Germline CDR1 and CDR2: MNHEY and SVGAGI. The CDR3 DNA is TGTGCCAGCAGTTACTCGGGACAGGGGTCCTACGAGCAGTACTTC. Translated, it gives CASSYSGQGSYEQYF.

This clonotype has just a few counts. DNA for the CDR3: TGTGCCAGCAGCCCGTGGGGGACAGGGGAGCTGTTTTTT. Translation gives CASSPWGTGELFF. The V gene is TRBV9, the J gene TRBJ2-2; D is perhaps TRBD1 (6 bases). Germline lookup yields CDR1 SGDLS and CDR2 YYNGEE. Trimming removed 4 bases at V and 8 bases at J, with 12 bases between. The CDR3 has 13 amino acids.

This clonotype occurred many times. The chain carries TRBV30 and TRBJ2-1; D is perhaps TRBD1 or TRBD2 (5 bases each). V was trimmed by 2 bases and J by 7 bases, leaving 12 bases between them. The CDR3 sequence is 13 residues long. CDR1 is GTSNPN and CDR2 is SVGIG in the germline V gene (reference sequence). The DNA for the CDR3 is TGTGCCTGGAGTTGGGGACCCGGGAATGAGCAGTTCTTC. Amino acid sequence: CAWSWGPGNEQFF.

There are a few counts of this clonotype. The chain recombines TRBV5-1 with TRBJ2-4; no definite D call. CDR3 size: 12 residues. Trimming pared 2 bases from V and 5 bases from J, leaving 5 bases between. The germline CDR1 and CDR2 sequences are SGHRS and YFSETQ. DNA for the CDR3: TGCGCCAGCAGCTTCGACCAAAACATTCAGTACTTC. Translating gives CASSFDQNIQYF. The full variable domain, its missing parts supplied by reference TRBV5-1 and TRBJ2-4, is KAGVTQTPRYLIKTRGQQVTLSCSPISGHRSVSWYQQTPGQGLQFLFEYFSETQRNKGNFPGRFSGRQFSNSRSEMNVSTLELGDSALYLCASSFDQNIQYFGAGTRLSVL.